This TCR beta chain was found in a study of OX40 agonist ivuxolimab in advanced cancers. The CDR3 has 16 residues. Germline V gene sequence: CDR1 LGHNA, CDR2 YNFKEQ. V was cut by 1 base and J by 0 bases, with 10 bases left in between. Some clones are missing from TCRdb's copy, which holds only in-frame ones; the method was immunoSEQ multiplex PCR. The sample consists of approximately 71,000 clones, 65% to 85% of them appearing once. The TCR was taken from an adult with an advanced solid tumor such as melanoma, head and neck, liver or kidney cancer. The material was CD4+ or CD8+ T cells sorted from blood, obtained in a trial of the OX40 agonist ivuxolimab. The rearrangement uses TRBV4-2 and TRBJ1-3; D is ambiguous. CDR3 DNA sequence: TGTGCCAGCAGCCAAGCTTCGGACTTCTCTGGAAACACCATATATTTT. Translating gives CASSQASDFSGNTIYF.